These 16 T cell receptor beta chains share one sample of origin, sequenced in a study of vaccination and CD4 T cells after COVID-19. Antigen specificity for these receptors is unknown. Cultured CD4+ T cell DNA was sequenced using the Oncomine TCR Beta short-read assay. TCRdb used MiXCR to reprocess the PCR reads, holding one entry per CDR3 protein. This table has roughly 15,000 distinct CDR3 sequences, more than 55% appearing once. The treatment was: roughly 10-day PBMC culture with coronavirus spike peptide pools or control peptides (ViraFEST assay). Source material: CD4+ T cells from blood, cultured in vitro. All receptors derive from a human donor who had recovered from COVID-19.

This chain joins TRBV20-1 and TRBJ1-5, with D perhaps TRBD1 (6 bases). CDR1 is DFQATT and CDR2 is SNEGSKA in the germline V gene (reference sequence). There are 13 residues in the CDR3. V was cut by 6 bases and J by 3 bases, with 12 bases left in between. CDR3 coding DNA: TGCAGTGCCTCGGGGGGCGCCAATCAGCCCCAGCATTTT. Amino acid sequence: CSASGGANQPQHF.

The V gene is TRBV7-3, the J gene TRBJ1-1, with a weak D call TRBD1 (5 bases). The CDR3 spans 13 residues. CDR1 and CDR2 (germline): SGHTA, FQGTGA. Trimming removed 5 bases from V and 3 bases from J, with 10 bases in between. CDR3 protein: CASSPQGYTEAFF. The DNA of the CDR3 is TGTGCCAGCAGCCCCCAGGGTTACACTGAAGCTTTCTTT.

This chain links TRBV7-9 with TRBJ2-2, with 7 positions matching TRBD1. CDR3 length: 15 residues. Trimming took 3 bases from V and 5 from J; bases not matched to a gene: 6. Germline CDR1 is SEHNR and CDR2 is FQNEAQ (reference sequence). In DNA, the CDR3 is TGTGCCAGCAGCTTCTCGAGGGGGCTTACCGGGGAGCTGTTTTTT. It translates to CASSFSRGLTGELFF.

DNA for the CDR3: TGCAGTGCCGGACTAGCGGGAGTTGGCTATGAGCAGTTCTTC. Translating gives CSAGLAGVGYEQFF. The chain joins TRBV20-1 to TRBJ2-1; TRBD2 agrees at 13 bases. Germline CDR1 is DFQATT and CDR2 is SNEGSKA (reference sequence). Trimming removed 6 bases from V and 8 bases from J; junction bases left unmatched: 7. The CDR3 consists of 14 residues.

This chain connects TRBV10-1 to TRBJ2-2; D assignment may be TRBD1 or TRBD2 (5 bases each). The CDR3 has 14 residues. Trimming cost V 4 bases and J 4 bases, with 10 bases left between them. Germline CDR1 is WNHNN and CDR2 is SYGVQD (reference sequence). The CDR3 DNA follows: TGCGCCAGCAGTGGAGGGGCGAGCACCGGGGAGCTGTTTTTT. The encoded protein is CASSGGASTGELFF.

The genes are TRBV19 and TRBJ2-7; the match to TRBD2 covers 8 bases. Germline V gives CDR1 LNHDA, CDR2 SQIVND (reference sequence). V lost 6 bases to trimming and J lost 1 base; unmatched junction nucleotides: 17. There are 18 residues in the CDR3. CDR3 protein: CASSPLVRSGRTSYEQYF. CDR3 bases: TGTGCCAGTAGCCCCCTGGTCAGGAGCGGGAGAACATCCTACGAGCAGTACTTC.

This rearrangement joins TRBV5-1 to TRBJ2-5; 8 bases match TRBD2. Trimming removed 4 bases from V and 2 bases from J; junction bases left unmatched: 19. There are 19 residues in the CDR3. The germline V gene has CDR1 SGHRS and CDR2 YFSETQ. Here the CDR3 reads CASSLIMRTQIAGQETQYF. CDR3 coding DNA: TGCGCCAGCAGCCTTATCATGCGGACACAGATAGCGGGACAAGAGACCCAGTACTTC.

The chain couples TRBV20-1 to TRBJ1-5, with D possibly TRBD1 on 5 matching bases. The germline V gene encodes CDR1 DFQATT and CDR2 SNEGSKA (reference sequence). V was pared by 0 bases and J by 4 bases, with 16 bases between. The CDR3 sequence is 16 residues long. The CDR3: CSARDETGVSNQPQHF. The CDR3 DNA reads TGCAGTGCTAGAGATGAAACGGGGGTTTCGAATCAGCCCCAGCATTTT.

The chain recombines TRBV27 with TRBJ1-2, with D tentatively TRBD1 (5 bases). Germline V gene data show CDR1 as MNHEY and CDR2 as SMNVEV (reference sequence). There are 15 residues in the CDR3. Trimming shortened V by 2 bases and J by 5 bases, and 15 bases separated the two germline ends. CDR3 sequence (DNA): TGTGCCAGCAGTTTACTAGGGGCTGGTGGTTATGGCTACACCTTC. It translates to CASSLLGAGGYGYTF.

This clonotype was seen more than once but under ten times. V is TRBV27 and J is TRBJ1-2, with TRBD1 matching 7 bases. Germline CDR1 MNHEY, CDR2 SMNVEV (reference sequence). The CDR3 contains 13 residues. Unmatched junction bases numbered 7, after V lost 6 bases and J lost 6 bases. The CDR3 spells CASSYYRGDGYTF. CDR3 coding DNA: TGTGCCAGCAGCTATTACAGGGGTGATGGCTACACCTTC.

The chain employs TRBV10-3 and TRBJ2-1; 9 bases line up with TRBD1. Germline V CDR1 and CDR2: ENHRY, SYGVKD. J was trimmed by 4 bases and V by 10 bases; bases with no gene match: 11. This CDR3 comprises 15 residues. The CDR3 region is CATQPPGQGYNEQFF. The CDR3 DNA reads as TGTGCCACCCAACCACCGGGACAGGGTTACAATGAGCAGTTCTTC.

The chain recombines TRBV7-3 with TRBJ1-1; D gene uncertain. Per the germline V gene, CDR1 is SGHTA and CDR2 is FQGTGA. V was trimmed by 5 bases and J by 1 base, leaving 11 bases between them. This CDR3 is 14 amino acids long. The CDR3 is CASSPNPQNTEAFF. The CDR3 DNA reads as TGTGCCAGCAGCCCCAACCCACAGAACACTGAAGCTTTCTTT.

There are a few counts of this clonotype. The CDR3 DNA reads as TGTGCCCCCCCAGTGAAGATGAGGGATGGCGGGGGTCCGAATAATTCACCCCTCCACTTT. The encoded protein is CAPPVKMRDGGGPNNSPLHF. This chain joins TRBV24-1 and TRBJ1-6, with D tentatively TRBD1 (5 bases). Germline V CDR1 and CDR2: KGHDR, SFDVKD. The CDR3 spans 20 residues. Deletions cut 12 bases from V and 5 bases from J, with 34 bases between.

CDR3 coding DNA: TGTGCCAGCAGTTTTGGGGGGGCGGGAGGACTCACAGATACGCAGTATTTT. Amino acids: CASSFGGAGGLTDTQYF. V usage is TRBV27 and J usage is TRBJ2-3, with 8 bases fitting TRBD2. The CDR3 contains 17 residues. Germline lookup yields CDR1 MNHEY and CDR2 SMNVEV (reference sequence). The trim removed 3 bases at V and 2 bases at J, leaving 10 bases unmatched.

As to this clonotype: A read error may account for a junction end that differs from germline. The chain joins TRBV7-2 to TRBJ1-1; no reliable D call. Germline V gene data show CDR1 as SGHTA and CDR2 as FQGNSA. CDR3 size: 12 residues. This chain's CDR3 is CASSQDYTESFF. The CDR3 DNA sequence: TGTGCCAGCAGCCAGGACTATACTGAATCTTTCTTT.

The J gene is TRBJ2-3, the V gene TRBV6-1, with a possible D match to TRBD2 (6 bases). V lost 6 bases and J lost 5, with 12 bases in between. Germline V gene data show CDR1 as MNHNS and CDR2 as SASEGT. The length of the CDR3 is 13 residues. CDR3 protein: CASRDGGEDTQYF. CDR3 coding DNA: TGTGCCAGCAGGGACGGCGGGGAAGATACGCAGTATTTT.